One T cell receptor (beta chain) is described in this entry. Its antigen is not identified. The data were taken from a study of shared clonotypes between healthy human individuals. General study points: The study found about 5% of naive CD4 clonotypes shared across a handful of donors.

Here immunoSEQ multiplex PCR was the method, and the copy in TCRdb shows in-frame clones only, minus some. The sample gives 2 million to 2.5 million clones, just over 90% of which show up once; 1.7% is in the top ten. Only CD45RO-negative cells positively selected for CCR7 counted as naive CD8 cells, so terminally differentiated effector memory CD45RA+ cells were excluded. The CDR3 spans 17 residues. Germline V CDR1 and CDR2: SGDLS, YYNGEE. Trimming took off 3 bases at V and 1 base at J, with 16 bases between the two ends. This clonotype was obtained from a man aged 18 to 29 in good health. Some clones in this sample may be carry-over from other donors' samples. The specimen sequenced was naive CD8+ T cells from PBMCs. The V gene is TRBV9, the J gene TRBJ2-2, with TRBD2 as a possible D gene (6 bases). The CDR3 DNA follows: TGTGCCAGCAGCGCCCCCCTGGGGGAGGTGAACACCGGGGAGCTGTTTTTT. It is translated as CASSAPLGEVNTGELFF. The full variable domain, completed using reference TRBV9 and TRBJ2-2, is DSGVTQTPKHLITATGQRVTLRCSPRSGDLSVYWYQQSLDQGLQFLIQYYNGEERAKGNILERFSAQQFPDLHSELNLSSLELGDSALYFCASSAPLGEVNTGELFFGEGSRLTVL.